The 14 T cell receptor beta chains given below trace back to one sample, sequenced in a study of beta chain features in type 1 diabetes. The study, taken as a whole, reports: Significant though moderate, a shortening of TCRB CDR3s appeared in all four CD4+ subsets of Type 1 diabetes patients.

Expressed TCRB transcripts were sequenced after all isolated RNA was converted to cDNA. Data came from immunoSEQ multiplex PCR; TCRdb stores just in-frame clones and leaves some out. The table records roughly 330,000 clones, around an eighth of them present only once. These receptors lack a known antigen. The sample comprised naive CD4+ T cells from blood. All receptors come from a young woman with type 1 diabetes.

This chain links TRBV2 with TRBJ2-5; TRBD2 is a possible D gene (6 bases). The CDR3 contains 11 residues. The V gene's germline CDR1 is SNHLY and CDR2 FYNNEI. V gave up 6 bases and J gave up 5 bases, with 7 bases separating them. The CDR3 here is CASREGETQYF. The CDR3 DNA is TGTGCCAGCAGGGAGGGGGAGACCCAGTACTTC. Complete variable domain (other parts from reference TRBV2 and TRBJ2-5): EPEVTQTPSHQVTQMGQEVILRCVPISNHLYFYWYRQILGQKVEFLVSFYNNEISEKSEIFDDQFSVERPDGSNFTLKIRSTKLEDSAMYFCASREGETQYFGPGTRLLVL.

The chain carries TRBV7-9 and TRBJ2-2; 10 positions match TRBD2. This CDR3 is 15 amino acids long. Germline CDR1 SEHNR, CDR2 FQNEAQ (reference sequence). V shed 3 bases, J shed 3 bases, and the junction held 1 base outside the gene matches. This CDR3 reads CASSFLAGDTGELFF. CDR3 coding DNA: TGTGCCAGCAGCTTCCTAGCGGGAGACACCGGGGAGCTGTTTTTT.

V and J are TRBV18 and TRBJ2-5; D is ambiguous. Trimming cost V 10 bases and J 1 base, with 7 bases left between them. CDR1 is KGHSH and CDR2 is LQKENI in the germline V gene. The CDR3 sequence is 11 residues long. CDR3 protein: CATTSQETQYF. CDR3 bases: TGTGCCACCACTTCCCAAGAGACCCAGTACTTC.

This clone was seen a few times. The chain is built from TRBV25-1 and TRBJ2-7; 10 bases map to TRBD1. The germline CDR1 and CDR2 sequences are MGHDK and SYGVNS. CDR3 length equals 14 residues. After removal of 5 bases from V and 6 bases from J, the junction contained 7 bases not matched to a gene. CDR3 bases: TGTGCCAGCAGTCCCCGGACAGGGGGTGTCGAGCAGTACTTC. As protein: CASSPRTGGVEQYF.

In its sample, this clone was seen a few times. The chain links TRBV28 to TRBJ1-2, with D maybe TRBD1 (5 bases). The CDR3 runs 14 residues. V was clipped by 6 bases and J by 5 bases, with 16 bases between them. The germline CDR1 and CDR2 sequences are MDHEN and SYDVKM. CDR3 coding DNA: TGTGCCAGCAGCCGACAACAGGAGTTATATGGCTACACCTTC. This codes for CASSRQQELYGYTF.

The rearrangement uses TRBV15 and TRBJ2-1, with D unclear. CDR3 length equals 12 residues. Per germline, CDR1 LNHNV and CDR2 YYDKDF (reference sequence). V lost 3 bases and J lost 9, with 9 bases in between. In DNA, the CDR3 is TGTGCCACCAGCAGGGCTAGGAGTGAGCAGTTCTTC. Its protein is CATSRARSEQFF.

The chain joins TRBV7-3 to TRBJ2-1, with a tentative D call TRBD2 (5 bases). Trimming stripped 2 bases from V and 3 bases from J, with 8 bases between. The CDR3 covers 14 residues. CDR1 SGHTA and CDR2 FQGTGA come from the germline V gene. The CDR3 region is CASSLGLNYNEQFF. CDR3 sequence (DNA): TGTGCCAGCAGCTTAGGACTGAACTACAATGAGCAGTTCTTC. Full variable domain (remainder filled in from reference TRBV7-3 and TRBJ2-1): GAGVSQTPSNKVTEKGKYVELRCDPISGHTALYWYRQSLGQGPEFLIYFQGTGAADDSGLPNDRFFAVRPEGSVSTLKIQRTERGDSAVYLCASSLGLNYNEQFFGPGTRLTVL.

This clone has more than one count but fewer than ten. J is TRBJ2-3 and V is TRBV11-2; D not resolved. Looked up from germline, CDR1 is SGHAT and CDR2 is FQNNGV. V shed 5 bases and J shed 3 bases, with 15 bases lying between them. CDR3 length: 15 residues. The CDR3 loop reads CASSPIAVATDTQYF. CDR3 DNA sequence: TGTGCCAGCAGCCCCATAGCCGTGGCGACAGATACGCAGTATTTT. Full variable domain (outside the CDR3, taken from reference TRBV11-2 and TRBJ2-3): EAGVAQSPRYKIIEKRQSVAFWCNPISGHATLYWYQQILGQGPKLLIQFQNNGVVDDSQLPKDRFSAERLKGVDSTLKIQPAKLEDSAVYLCASSPIAVATDTQYFGPGTRLTVL.

The gene calls are TRBV7-9 and TRBJ1-2; TRBD1 matches at 10 bases. Germline-derived CDR1 and CDR2 are SEHNR and FQNEAQ (reference sequence). This CDR3 is 16 amino acids long. V shed 5 bases and J 4 bases; nucleotides not matched to a gene: 10. The CDR3 DNA sequence: TGTGCCAGCAGCCCAGGGGGGACAGGGGCTCTCTATGGCTACACCTTC. As protein: CASSPGGTGALYGYTF.

This clone was counted a few times. This chain connects TRBV11-2 to TRBJ1-1, with D hard to call. Per germline, CDR1 SGHAT and CDR2 FQNNGV. There are 13 residues in the CDR3. V was clipped by 5 bases and J by 1 base, with 8 bases between them. The CDR3 sequence: CASSLIQNTEAFF. The CDR3 region has the DNA TGTGCCAGCAGCCTTATACAGAACACTGAAGCTTTCTTT.

The rearrangement links TRBV18 to TRBJ1-3, with D possibly being TRBD1 (5 bases). The ends were cut back, 0 bases at V and 0 bases at J, with 15 bases in the middle. Germline assignment: CDR1 KGHSH and CDR2 LQKENI. CDR3 length: 18 amino acids. DNA of the CDR3: TGTGCCAGCTCACCACCGGGGCAGGTCCTTCTCTCTGGAAACACCATATATTTT. Protein: CASSPPGQVLLSGNTIYF.

This clone was picked up a small number of times. The J gene is TRBJ1-2, the V gene TRBV28; 9 bases are a match to TRBD1. Trimming at V came to 2 bases and at J to 7 bases, leaving 8 bases not matched to a gene. CDR3 length equals 15 residues. Looked up from germline, CDR1 is MDHEN and CDR2 is SYDVKM. The CDR3 DNA reads TGTGCCAGCAGTTTAAGCCCGGACAGGGGAGGTGGCTACACCTTC. It encodes CASSLSPDRGGGYTF.

This clone appeared a few times. V is TRBV7-2 and J is TRBJ2-2, with D perhaps matching TRBD2 (5 bases). Trimming stripped 2 bases from V and 4 bases from J, with 11 bases between. The length of the CDR3 is 15 residues. CDR1 and CDR2 (germline): SGHTA, FQGNSA. The DNA of the CDR3 is TGTGCCAGCAGCTTAATGGCTAGCAGCACCGGGGAGCTGTTTTTT. This translates into CASSLMASSTGELFF.

The rearrangement joins TRBV7-3 to TRBJ1-2, with D tentatively TRBD1 (5 bases). From germline, CDR1 is SGHTA and CDR2 FQGTGA. The CDR3 covers 18 residues. V was pared by 3 bases and J by 4 bases, with 24 bases between. CDR3 in DNA: TGTGCCAGCAGCTTGAGGGAGGTTGGTAAACAGGATACCTATGGCTACACCTTC. Translation gives CASSLREVGKQDTYGYTF.